The 27 T cell receptor beta chains below were found in one sample sequenced in a study of T cell changes during pregnancy in multiple sclerosis. Here immunoSEQ multiplex PCR was the method, and the copy in TCRdb shows in-frame clones only, minus some. The profile shows roughly 100,000 clones, 92% of them singletons. The starting material was peripheral blood, obtained after pregnancy. Receptors were obtained from a female donor with multiple sclerosis, enrolled in a pregnancy study.

The chain couples TRBV5-6 to TRBJ1-2; D might be TRBD1 (5 bases). Trimming left V 0 bases short and J 4 bases short, with 10 bases between. Per the germline V gene, CDR1 is SGHDT and CDR2 is YYEEEE. This CDR3 region has 14 residues. The CDR3 protein is CASSLADMAYGYTF. For the CDR3, the DNA is TGTGCCAGCAGCTTGGCGGACATGGCCTATGGCTACACCTTC. The full variable domain, in which reference TRBV5-6 and TRBJ1-2 provide the parts outside the CDR3, is DAGVTQSPTHLIKTRGQQVTLRCSPKSGHDTVSWYQQALGQGPQFIFQYYEEEERQRGNFPDRFSGHQFPNYSSELNVNALLLGDSALYLCASSLADMAYGYTFGSGTRLTVV.

The chain has TRBV18 and TRBJ2-3; 11 nucleotides line up with TRBD2. CDR3 length equals 20 residues. The V gene end was trimmed by 1 base and the J gene end by 0 bases; junction bases not matched to a gene: 12. Germline V gene data show CDR1 as KGHSH and CDR2 as LQKENI. The CDR3 loop is CASSPLAGGPSGMSTDTQYF. The CDR3 DNA reads TGTGCCAGCTCACCACTAGCGGGAGGGCCGAGTGGAATGAGCACAGATACGCAGTATTTT.

Only one count was recorded for this clone. The chain uses TRBV7-2 and TRBJ1-5, with D tentatively TRBD1 (5 bases). This CDR3 comprises 13 residues. Germline CDR1 reads SGHTA; CDR2 reads FQGNSA. V lost 1 base, J lost 7 bases, and 8 bases lay in between. The CDR3 sequence: CASSLVGQQPQHF. CDR3 coding DNA: TGTGCCAGCAGCTTAGTGGGGCAGCAGCCCCAGCATTTT. The full variable domain, in which reference TRBV7-2 and TRBJ1-5 provide the parts outside the CDR3, is GAGVSQSPSNKVTEKGKDVELRCDPISGHTALYWYRQSLGQGLEFLIYFQGNSAPDKSGLPSDRFSAERTGGSVSTLTIQRTQQEDSAVYLCASSLVGQQPQHFGDGTRLSIL.

This sequence joins TRBV12-5 and TRBJ1-5, with 7 positions matching TRBD1. V lost 5 bases and J lost 15; bases outside the gene matches: 10. This CDR3 comprises 12 residues. From germline, CDR1 is LGHNT and CDR2 FRNRAP. In DNA form, the CDR3 reads TGTGCTAGTGGTAGACGGGACAGCCCGATGCATTTT. Amino acid sequence: CASGRRDSPMHF.

The rearrangement joins TRBV5-5 to TRBJ2-1, with TRBD2 matching 8 bases. Germline V gene lookup returns CDR1 SGHKS and CDR2 YYEKEE (reference sequence). The length of the CDR3 is 13 residues. J was trimmed by 6 bases and V by 3 bases; bases with no gene match: 2. In DNA form, the CDR3 reads TGTGCCAGCAGCTGGCGGGGGGTCAATGAGCAGTTCTTC. Amino acids: CASSWRGVNEQFF.

V and J are TRBV5-8 and TRBJ1-2; no definite D call. The CDR3 spans 14 residues. The V and J ends lost 0 bases and 4 bases respectively, with 10 bases between them. Germline V lookup: CDR1 SGHTS, CDR2 YDEGEE. The CDR3 spells CASSLEEGLYGYTF. CDR3 DNA sequence: TGTGCCAGCAGCTTGGAGGAGGGCCTCTATGGCTACACCTTC.

The chain links TRBV11-2 to TRBJ2-3; 8 bases are shared with TRBD2. The V segment lost 3 bases and the J segment 2 bases; nucleotides outside the gene matches: 7. The CDR3 contains 16 residues. Germline CDR1 SGHAT, CDR2 FQNNGV. CDR3 sequence (DNA): TGTGCCAGCAGCTTCCAGCGGGAGTCGAACACAGATACGCAGTATTTT. It translates to CASSFQRESNTDTQYF.

This chain connects TRBV7-8 to TRBJ1-5; tentative D call: TRBD1 (6 bases). CDR3 size: 16 residues. Germline V gene sequence: CDR1 SGHVS, CDR2 FQNEAQ. V lost 1 base, J lost 5 bases, and 15 bases lay in between. The CDR3 bases are TGTGCCAGCAGCTTAGAAGGGGGTTGGAGGTATCAGCCCCAGCATTTT. It yields the protein CASSLEGGWRYQPQHF. The entire variable domain, with the rest obtained from reference TRBV7-8 and TRBJ1-5, is as follows: GAGVSQSPRYKVAKRGQDVALRCDPISGHVSLFWYQQALGQGPEFLTYFQNEAQLDKSGLPSDRFFAERPEGSVSTLKIQRTQQEDSAVYLCASSLEGGWRYQPQHFGDGTRLSIL.

The CDR3 loop is CASSSRGRGRWGEQFF. CDR3 nucleotides: TGTGCCAGCAGTTCCCGTGGGCGCGGGAGGTGGGGTGAGCAGTTCTTC. The V call is TRBV28, the J call TRBJ2-1, with 8 bases aligning to TRBD2. CDR3 length equals 16 residues. V trimming: 4 bases; J trimming: 9 bases; junction bases outside the gene matches: 14. Germline V gene lookup returns CDR1 MDHEN and CDR2 SYDVKM.

V and J are TRBV28 and TRBJ2-2, with 9 positions matching TRBD1. This CDR3 has 16 amino acids. The junction had 10 bases not matched to a gene; V was cut back by 5 bases and J by 6 bases. Germline lookup yields CDR1 MDHEN and CDR2 SYDVKM. CDR3 sequence reads: CASSVSGTGRAGELFF. CDR3 sequence (DNA): TGTGCCAGCAGTGTATCCGGGACAGGGAGGGCCGGGGAGCTGTTTTTT.

The chain carries TRBV7-2 and TRBJ2-2, with TRBD1 matching over 8 bases. The CDR3 runs 17 residues. The trim removed 5 bases at V and 1 base at J, leaving 9 bases unmatched. Germline CDR1 SGHTA, CDR2 FQGNSA. The CDR3 coding sequence is TGTGCCAGCAGCCTGATACCCGGGACAGGGAACACCGGGGAGCTGTTTTTT. Its translation: CASSLIPGTGNTGELFF.

The CDR3 region is CASSFGLEQETQYF. For the CDR3, the DNA is TGCGCCAGCAGCTTCGGACTAGAGCAAGAGACCCAGTACTTC. The V gene is TRBV5-1, the J gene TRBJ2-5; the match to TRBD2 covers 7 bases. With 2 bases clipped from V and 2 bases from J, the junction kept 3 bases outside the gene matches. The germline gives CDR1 SGHRS, CDR2 YFSETQ. The CDR3 totals 14 residues. The full variable domain, its missing parts supplied by reference TRBV5-1 and TRBJ2-5, is KAGVTQTPRYLIKTRGQQVTLSCSPISGHRSVSWYQQTPGQGLQFLFEYFSETQRNKGNFPGRFSGRQFSNSRSEMNVSTLELGDSALYLCASSFGLEQETQYFGPGTRLLVL.

The genes are TRBV5-4 and TRBJ2-2; D perhaps matches TRBD1 (7 bases). This CDR3 spans 16 amino acids. Per germline, CDR1 SGHNT and CDR2 YYREEE (reference sequence). The V end lost 4 bases, the J end lost 9 bases, and 22 bases lay between the germline ends. The CDR3 is CASSTGDSRGPRELFF. CDR3 coding DNA: TGTGCCAGCAGCACAGGGGACTCCAGAGGGCCGCGGGAGCTGTTTTTT.

The chain recombines TRBV12-5 with TRBJ1-1; D gene ambiguous. The germline V gene has CDR1 LGHNT and CDR2 FRNRAP. V was cut by 0 bases and J by 1 base, with 15 bases left in between. The CDR3 is 17 amino acids. The CDR3 DNA is TGTGCTAGTGGTTTGGTAAAGCGCTCGAGCGGGAACACTGAAGCTTTCTTT. Translated, it gives CASGLVKRSSGNTEAFF. Using reference TRBV12-5 and TRBJ1-1 for the parts outside the CDR3, the full variable domain is DARVTQTPRHKVTEMGQEVTMRCQPILGHNTVFWYRQTMMQGLELLAYFRNRAPLDDSGMPKDRFSAEMPDATLATLKIQPSEPRDSAVYFCASGLVKRSSGNTEAFFGQGTRLTVV.

The rearrangement links TRBV14 to TRBJ2-7; tentative D call: TRBD1 (6 bases). Germline V gene sequence: CDR1 SGHDN, CDR2 FVKESK. The length of the CDR3 is 17 residues. The V and J ends lost 4 bases and 2 bases respectively, with 21 bases between them. CDR3 sequence: CASSLQGVGLATYEQYF. The CDR3 coding sequence is TGTGCCAGCAGCCTACAGGGAGTAGGACTGGCGACCTACGAGCAGTACTTC.

This clone was seen only once. J is TRBJ2-7 and V is TRBV7-9; 7 bases align to TRBD1. Germline trimming cut 4 bases from V and 1 base from J; bases unmatched to any gene: 10. The CDR3 length is 16 residues. In germline, CDR1 is SEHNR, CDR2 FQNEAQ (reference sequence). In nucleotides, the CDR3 is TGTGCCAGCAGCTCTAATAAGGGGACAGTTTCCTACGAGCAGTACTTC. Its translation: CASSSNKGTVSYEQYF.

CDR3 loop: CATSRDNTGNQPQHF. For the CDR3, the DNA is TGTGCCACCAGCAGAGATAACACGGGTAATCAGCCCCAGCATTTT. V gene TRBV15 combines with J gene TRBJ1-5; D unresolved. Germline CDR1 and CDR2: LNHNV and YYDKDF (reference sequence). The CDR3 extends over 15 amino acids. V lost 0 bases, J lost 4 bases, and 10 bases lay in between.

The chain couples TRBV19 to TRBJ2-1; 8 positions agree with TRBD1. The germline V gene encodes CDR1 LNHDA and CDR2 SQIVND (reference sequence). With V trimmed by 8 bases and J by 0 bases, 6 bases remained unmatched. The CDR3 has 15 residues. CDR3 in DNA: TGTGCCAGTCCCTACAGGGGGAGCTCCTACAATGAGCAGTTCTTC. This gives the protein CASPYRGSSYNEQFF.

V and J are TRBV11-2 and TRBJ1-1; 9 bases fit TRBD1. The CDR3 covers 16 residues. CDR1 and CDR2 from the germline V gene are SGHAT and FQNNGV. The junction had 8 bases not matched to a gene; V was cut back by 0 bases and J by 6 bases. For the CDR3, the DNA is TGTGCCAGCAGCTTAGATCGTGGGACAGGGATCCCTGAAGCTTTCTTT. Its translation is CASSLDRGTGIPEAFF.

The chain couples TRBV10-2 to TRBJ2-1; D might be TRBD2 (6 bases). The V gene's germline CDR1 is WSHSY and CDR2 SAAADI. The CDR3 extends over 16 amino acids. Trimming stripped 1 base from V and 7 bases from J, with 17 bases between. CDR3 amino acids: CASSEFSRAGRNEQFF. The CDR3 coding sequence is TGCGCCAGCAGTGAGTTCTCCCGGGCAGGGAGGAATGAGCAGTTCTTC.

The chain is built from TRBV7-3 and TRBJ1-2, with 10 positions matching TRBD1. CDR3 size: 15 residues. Germline V CDR1 and CDR2: SGHTA, FQGTGA. With 1 base clipped from V and 6 bases from J, the junction kept 5 bases outside the gene matches. CDR3: CASSLNPGQGNGYTF. The CDR3 DNA reads as TGTGCCAGCAGCTTAAACCCGGGACAGGGGAATGGCTACACCTTC.

This clone has only one observation. The chain links TRBV27 to TRBJ2-2; no clear D gene. Germline CDR1 is MNHEY and CDR2 is SMNVEV (reference sequence). V lost 0 bases to trimming and J lost 3 bases, with 11 bases between them. The CDR3 extends over 16 amino acids. CDR3 bases: TGTGCCAGCAGTTTATCCCACCCCCGAGACACCGGGGAGCTGTTTTTT. Its translation: CASSLSHPRDTGELFF.

The V call is TRBV5-1, the J call TRBJ2-4; 9 nucleotides match TRBD2. CDR1 is SGHRS, CDR2 YFSETQ, per germline. Trimming took 0 bases from V and 8 from J; bases not matched to a gene: 12. The CDR3 consists of 17 residues. CDR3: CASSLEGLASLGDIQYF. CDR3 DNA: TGCGCCAGCAGCTTGGAGGGACTAGCTAGCTTGGGGGACATTCAGTACTTC.

The chain employs TRBV28 and TRBJ2-7; 11 bases fit TRBD1. Looked up from germline, CDR1 is MDHEN and CDR2 is SYDVKM. The CDR3 length is 15 residues. Trimming took 6 bases from V and 4 from J; bases not matched to a gene: 8. The CDR3 DNA reads as TGTGCCAGCAGGGGAAGGACAGGGGGCATGTACGAGCAGTACTTC. Its translation is CASRGRTGGMYEQYF.

The chain joins TRBV5-1 to TRBJ2-4; possibly TRBD2 for D (6 bases). The V end lost 0 bases, the J end lost 0 bases, and 16 bases lay between the germline ends. CDR1 and CDR2 from the germline V gene are SGHRS and YFSETQ. CDR3 length equals 18 residues. CDR3 protein: CASSLAGRRTIAKNIQYF. In nucleotides, the CDR3 is TGCGCCAGCAGCTTGGCCGGGCGGAGGACTATAGCCAAAAACATTCAGTACTTC.

This chain joins TRBV7-9 and TRBJ1-2; tentatively, D is TRBD1 (6 bases). CDR1 is SEHNR and CDR2 is FQNEAQ in the germline V gene (reference sequence). The CDR3 runs to 13 residues. The V gene lost 5 bases and the J gene lost 2 bases, with 9 bases spanning the gap. The CDR3 is CASSLGTNYGYTF. The DNA of the CDR3 is TGTGCCAGCAGCCTCGGGACAAACTATGGCTACACCTTC.

This clone was seen once. The V call is TRBV5-1, the J call TRBJ1-1; D unresolved. This CDR3 comprises 15 residues. The germline V gene has CDR1 SGHRS and CDR2 YFSETQ. V gave up 0 bases and J gave up 1 base, with 10 bases separating them. CDR3 DNA sequence: TGCGCCAGCAGCTTGGGAGTTACGGGGAACACTGAAGCTTTCTTT. Translation gives CASSLGVTGNTEAFF.